These 6 T cell receptor beta chains were sequenced from one sample in a study of CD8+ T cells in alopecia areata. Treatment of the sample: oral pan-JAK inhibitor, 5-10 mg twice daily. cDNA prepared by RNA extraction and subsequent reverse transcription served as the template for sequencing. The protocol was immunoSEQ multiplex PCR, while the TCRdb copy is restricted to in-frame clones and leaves out a portion. Among about 150,000 clones listed, about 56% were seen once. The specimen was CD8+ T cells sorted from blood, collected at week 4, from a patient treated with tofacitinib. Every receptor here comes from a human donor with alopecia areata.

This clone showed up just once. J is TRBJ2-1 and V is TRBV4-1, with D unclear. CDR1 MGHRA and CDR2 YSYEKL come from the germline V gene. The CDR3 consists of 14 residues. Trimming removed 3 bases from V and 3 bases from J, with 9 bases in between. The CDR3: CASSQNQNYNEQFF. CDR3 sequence (DNA): TGCGCCAGCAGCCAGAACCAGAACTACAATGAGCAGTTCTTC.

The chain carries TRBV29-1 and TRBJ1-1, with D unclear. CDR1 and CDR2 from the germline V gene are SQVTM and ANQGSEA. V lost 7 bases and J 0 bases, leaving 12 bases between the germline ends. There are 13 residues in the CDR3. Written as DNA, the CDR3 is TGCAGCGCGTGCGACACGTTGAACACTGAAGCTTTCTTT. As protein: CSACDTLNTEAFF.

The rearrangement joins TRBV6-1 to TRBJ1-5; D unclear. Looked up from germline, CDR1 is MNHNS and CDR2 is SASEGT. V was shortened by 8 bases and J by 0 bases, with 8 bases between the two germline ends. CDR3 length equals 13 residues. CDR3 nucleotide sequence: TGTGCCAGCCAGAAACATAGCAATCAGCCCCAGCATTTT. Translating it yields CASQKHSNQPQHF.

This sequence joins TRBV9 and TRBJ1-6; perhaps TRBD1 as D (5 bases). The CDR3 is 15 amino acids. Germline values: CDR1 SGDLS, CDR2 YYNGEE. V was cut by 4 bases and J by 11 bases, with 19 bases left in between. DNA for the CDR3: TGTGCCAGCAGCTACACGGACATATTAGATACACCCCTCCACTTT. Translated, it gives CASSYTDILDTPLHF. The whole variable domain, filled in from reference TRBV9 and TRBJ1-6, reads DSGVTQTPKHLITATGQRVTLRCSPRSGDLSVYWYQQSLDQGLQFLIQYYNGEERAKGNILERFSAQQFPDLHSELNLSSLELGDSALYFCASSYTDILDTPLHFGNGTRLTVT.

This clone showed up just a few times. The chain has TRBV30 and TRBJ1-5; maybe TRBD1 (5 bases). CDR1 GTSNPN and CDR2 SVGIG come from the germline V gene (reference sequence). This CDR3 contains 13 residues. Trimming took 2 bases from V and 5 from J, leaving 10 bases between them. The CDR3 region has the DNA TGTGCCTGGAGTTTGGACACCTATCAGCCCCAGCATTTT. Its protein product is CAWSLDTYQPQHF.

J is TRBJ1-1 and V is TRBV6-6; 7 bases match TRBD1. V shed 1 base, J shed 3 bases, and the junction held 5 bases outside the gene matches. The CDR3 has 15 amino acids. Germline-derived CDR1 and CDR2 are MNHNY and SVGAGI (reference sequence). The CDR3 bases are TGTGCCAGCAGTTACTACGGACAGGAGCACACTGAAGCTTTCTTT. Protein sequence: CASSYYGQEHTEAFF.